The sample holds a few counts of the clone carrying this TCR beta chain. Its antigen is unknown. The sample originates from a study of cytomegalovirus exposure and HLA in healthy donors. On the study more broadly: Samples from HLA-typed donors yielded 85 million to 95 million unique TCRs in an early data release.

Trimming cost V 5 bases and J 5 bases; bases outside gene matches: 8. CDR3 length: 14 residues. Germline V CDR1 and CDR2: LNHDA, SQIVND (reference sequence). Both 60 Vbeta primers and 13 Jbeta primers went into the PCR. Method: immunoSEQ multiplex PCR; TCRdb's copy keeps in-frame clones and lacks some. Among approximately 100,000 clones listed, about 83% were seen once. Study-wide findings and caveats: TCR beta V- and J-gene trimming was later associated with a missense DCLRE1C variant. Researchers reported in a later analysis that common viral pathogens appeared linked to several top clusters.

Source material: PBMCs. This chain connects TRBV19 to TRBJ2-5, with 7 bases identical to TRBD1. The clonotype comes from a female donor in good health and CMV-seronegative. CDR3 protein: CASSGLTGDETQYF. In DNA form, the CDR3 reads TGTGCCAGTAGTGGTCTCACAGGGGACGAGACCCAGTACTTC.